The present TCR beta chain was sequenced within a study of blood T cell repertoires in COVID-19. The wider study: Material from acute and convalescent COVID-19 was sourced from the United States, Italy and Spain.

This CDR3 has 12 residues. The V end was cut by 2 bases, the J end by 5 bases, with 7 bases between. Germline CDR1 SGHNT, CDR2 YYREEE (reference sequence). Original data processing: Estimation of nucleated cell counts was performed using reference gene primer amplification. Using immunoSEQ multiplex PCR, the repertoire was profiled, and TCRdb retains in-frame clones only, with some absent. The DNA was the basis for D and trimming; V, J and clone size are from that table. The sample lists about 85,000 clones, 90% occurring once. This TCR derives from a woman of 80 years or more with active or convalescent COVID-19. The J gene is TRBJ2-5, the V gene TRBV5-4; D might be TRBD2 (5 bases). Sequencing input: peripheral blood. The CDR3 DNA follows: TGTGCCAGCAGCTTATGGGAGGAGACCCAGTACTTC. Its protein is CASSLWEETQYF.